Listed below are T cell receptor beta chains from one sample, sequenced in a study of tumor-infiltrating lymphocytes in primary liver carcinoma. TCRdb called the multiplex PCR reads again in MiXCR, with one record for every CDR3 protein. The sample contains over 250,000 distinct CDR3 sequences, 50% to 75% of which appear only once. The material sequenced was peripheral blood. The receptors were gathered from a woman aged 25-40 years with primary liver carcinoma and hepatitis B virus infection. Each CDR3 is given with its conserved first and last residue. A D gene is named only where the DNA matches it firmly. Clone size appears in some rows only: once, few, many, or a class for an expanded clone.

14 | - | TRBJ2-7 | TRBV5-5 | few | CASSRVVEPGEQYF | TGTGCCAGCAGCCGGGTGGTGGAACCTGGGGAGCAGTACTTC
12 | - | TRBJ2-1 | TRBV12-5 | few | CASGTGYNEQFF | TGTGCTAGCGGGACGGGATACAATGAGCAGTTCTTC
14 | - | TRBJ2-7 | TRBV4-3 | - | CASSPGIARDEQYF | TGCGCCAGCAGCCCTGGCATAGCAAGGGACGAGCAGTACTTC
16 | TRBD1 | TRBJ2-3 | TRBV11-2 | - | CASSLVKTGVRCTQYF | TGTGCCAGCAGCTTAGTCAAAACAGGGGTTCGATGTACGCAGTATTTT
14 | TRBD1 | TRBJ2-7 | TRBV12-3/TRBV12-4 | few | CASSSDRDLRGQYF | TGTGCCAGCAGCTCCGACAGGGATCTACGAGGGCAGTACTTC
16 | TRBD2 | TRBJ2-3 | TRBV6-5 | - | CASSYYLAGGPDTQYF | TGTGCCAGCAGTTACTATCTAGCGGGAGGGCCAGATACGCAGTATTTT
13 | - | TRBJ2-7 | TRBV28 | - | CATWSRGFYEQYF | TGTGCCACCTGGTCCCGGGGATTCTACGAGCAGTACTTC
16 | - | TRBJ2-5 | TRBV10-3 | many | CAISEGTDFASETQYF | TGTGCCATCAGTGAGGGCACAGATTTCGCTTCGGAGACCCAGTACTTC
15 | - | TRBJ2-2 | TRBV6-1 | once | CASSKEPARTRELFF | TGTGCCAGCAGTAAGGAGCCGGCGAGAACCCGGGAGCTGTTTTTT
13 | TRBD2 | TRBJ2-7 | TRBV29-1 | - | CSVEGGGSHEQYF | TGCAGCGTTGAAGGGGGAGGGAGCCACGAGCAGTACTTC
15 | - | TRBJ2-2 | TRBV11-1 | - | CDSSLGEGDTGELFF | TGTGACAGCAGCTTAGGTGAGGGGGACACCGGGGAGCTGTTTTTT
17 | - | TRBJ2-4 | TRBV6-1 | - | CASSEALGGIAKNIQYF | TGTGCCAGCAGTGAAGCGCTTGGAGGGATAGCCAAAAACATTCAGTACTTC
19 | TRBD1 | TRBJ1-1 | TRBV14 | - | CASSFHRGDRGRYPHEAFF | TGTGCCAGCAGCTTCCACCGGGGGGACAGGGGGCGATACCCCCACGAAGCTTTCTTT
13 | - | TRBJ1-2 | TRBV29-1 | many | CSVEVPGIYGYTF | TGCAGCGTTGAAGTCCCGGGTATCTATGGCTACACCTTC
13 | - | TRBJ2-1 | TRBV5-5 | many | CASTYREYNEQFF | TGTGCCAGCACCTACAGGGAGTACAATGAGCAGTTCTTC
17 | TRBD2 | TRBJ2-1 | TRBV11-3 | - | CASSLYVGGSSYNEQFF | TGTGCCAGCAGTTTATACGTCGGCGGGAGCTCCTACAATGAGCAGTTCTTC
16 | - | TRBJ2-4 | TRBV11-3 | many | CASSPGHRLAKNIQYF | TGTGCCAGCAGCCCAGGCCACAGGCTAGCCAAAAACATTCAGTACTTC
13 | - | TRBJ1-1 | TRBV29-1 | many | CSVKGRGDTEAFF | TGCAGCGTTAAAGGGCGGGGGGACACTGAAGCTTTCTTT